The next 11 T cell receptor beta chains were all read from a single sample in a study of T-cell reconstitution after alpha-beta-depleted transplantation in children (TCRdb year 2016). The receptor library was made with PCR. For sequencing, an Illumina HiSeq 2500 was employed. TCR libraries were prepared with molecular barcoding, using unique molecular identifiers to normalize TCRbeta repertoire quantification. The public reads were run again by TCRdb, first through fastp at Q25 and then through MiXCR, and only productive beta chains were kept. Records with the same CDR3 protein are collapsed into one entry carrying the most frequent genes and DNA. A total of some 76,000 distinct CDR3 sequences appear in this sample, approximately 10% of them only once. The ten largest clones represent less than 15% of the sample. This sample's treatment or condition label indicates: allogeneic hematopoietic cell transplantation with graft depleted of TCRalphabeta T cells and CD19 B cells.

This material consisted of PBMCs, taken before TCRalphabeta/CD19-depleted stem cell transplant. These receptors were obtained from a boy between 5 and 17 years old with acute myeloid leukemia, due to receive a stem cell transplant.

This clonotype was detected ten times or more. The chain links TRBV20-1 to TRBJ1-4; D gene uncertain. V lost 0 bases and J lost 0, with 14 bases in between. The CDR3 sequence is 17 residues long. In germline, CDR1 is DFQATT, CDR2 SNEGSKA (reference sequence). CDR3 in DNA: TGCAGTGCTAGAGATGCCCACAGAATTGCAACTAATGAAAAACTGTTTTTT. Protein: CSARDAHRIATNEKLFF.

This clonotype has only a few counts. This chain links TRBV10-1 with TRBJ2-1; the D is unclear. V was trimmed by 2 bases and J by 7 bases, leaving 6 bases between them. Per the germline V gene, CDR1 is WNHNN and CDR2 is SYGVQD (reference sequence). This CDR3 is built from 12 residues. CDR3 loop: CASSEQRNEQFF. The CDR3 nucleotides are TGCGCCAGCAGTGAGCAGAGAAATGAGCAGTTCTTC.

This clonotype appeared many times. This chain joins TRBV12-3 or TRBV12-4 and TRBJ1-3, with TRBD1 matching over 7 bases. CDR3 length: 15 amino acids. V lost 5 bases and J lost 7; bases outside the gene matches: 11. CDR3 DNA: TGTGCCAGCAGTGGGACAGTCTTCCTCAGGAACACCATATATTTT. Its protein is CASSGTVFLRNTIYF.

This clonotype was found many times. The V call is TRBV29-1, the J call TRBJ2-7; the D is unclear. Looked up from germline, CDR1 is SQVTM and CDR2 is ANQGSEA. The CDR3 is 13 residues long. The V end lost 1 base, the J end lost 7 bases, and 14 bases lay between the germline ends. The CDR3 bases are TGCAGCGTTGAAGCCCGATCGCATGGGGAGCAGTACTTC. This encodes CSVEARSHGEQYF.

This clonotype was found many times. The CDR3 DNA sequence: TGTGCCAGCAGTTTAATACTAGCGAACCAAGAGACCCAGTACTTC. Its protein is CASSLILANQETQYF. V and J are TRBV12-3 or TRBV12-4 and TRBJ2-5, with TRBD2 matching over 7 bases. V lost 2 bases and J lost 0; bases outside the gene matches: 3. This CDR3 contains 15 residues.

This clonotype appeared many times. V and J are TRBV4-2 and TRBJ2-1; a weak D match, TRBD2 (6 bases). V was pared by 1 base and J by 4 bases, with 14 bases between. The CDR3 consists of 16 residues. Germline CDR1 LGHNA, CDR2 YNFKEQ. The DNA for the CDR3 is TGTGCCAGCAGCCAAGGAGTGCGGGGCGGTTACAATGAGCAGTTCTTC. It encodes CASSQGVRGGYNEQFF.

This clonotype came up a few times. The rearrangement joins TRBV7-6 to TRBJ1-3; D not certain. In germline, CDR1 is SGHVS, CDR2 FNYEAQ. The CDR3 spans 17 residues. V lost 5 bases, J lost 0 bases, and 17 bases lay in between. The CDR3: CASSPFRVRDSGNTIYF. The CDR3 nucleotides are TGTGCCAGCAGCCCATTCCGGGTCAGAGACTCTGGAAACACCATATATTTT.

There are many counts of this clonotype. CDR3 region: CSASFQRGYNEQFF. CDR3 DNA: TGCAGTGCTAGTTTCCAGCGGGGTTACAATGAGCAGTTCTTC. The genes are TRBV20-1 and TRBJ2-1; TRBD2 aligns across 7 bases. Trimming at V came to 3 bases and at J to 4 bases, leaving 6 bases not matched to a gene. CDR3 size: 14 residues. The V gene's germline CDR1 is DFQATT and CDR2 SNEGSKA (reference sequence).

This clonotype has at least ten counts. V gene TRBV11-2 combines with J gene TRBJ1-1, with D possibly matching TRBD1 (6 bases). Trimming shortened V by 0 bases and J by 8 bases, and 19 bases separated the two germline ends. Germline values: CDR1 SGHAT, CDR2 FQNNGV. The CDR3 runs 16 residues. In DNA, the CDR3 is TGTGCCAGCAGCTTAGATCGGGGCGGGGGCGCGGCGGAAGCTTTCTTT. It yields the protein CASSLDRGGGAAEAFF.

This clonotype was seen many times. V is TRBV9 and J is TRBJ2-5, with 10 bases fitting TRBD2. Germline trimming cut 4 bases from V and 1 base from J; bases unmatched to any gene: 7. CDR3 length equals 16 residues. Germline loops: CDR1 SGDLS, CDR2 YYNGEE. DNA of the CDR3: TGTGCCAGCAGCCCAAGGACTAGCGGAACCCAAGAGACCCAGTACTTC. Amino acid sequence: CASSPRTSGTQETQYF.

This clonotype was detected once. A much larger clone differs by one base, so this may be a read error. This chain links TRBV24-1 with TRBJ2-1, with 10 positions matching TRBD2. Trimming took 7 bases from V and 7 from J; bases not matched to a gene: 6. This CDR3 has 14 residues. CDR1 is KGHDR, CDR2 SFDVKD, per germline. This chain's CDR3 is CATSLAGGVNEQFF. DNA of the CDR3: TGTGCCACCAGCTTAGCGGGAGGCGTAAATGAGCAGTTCTTC.